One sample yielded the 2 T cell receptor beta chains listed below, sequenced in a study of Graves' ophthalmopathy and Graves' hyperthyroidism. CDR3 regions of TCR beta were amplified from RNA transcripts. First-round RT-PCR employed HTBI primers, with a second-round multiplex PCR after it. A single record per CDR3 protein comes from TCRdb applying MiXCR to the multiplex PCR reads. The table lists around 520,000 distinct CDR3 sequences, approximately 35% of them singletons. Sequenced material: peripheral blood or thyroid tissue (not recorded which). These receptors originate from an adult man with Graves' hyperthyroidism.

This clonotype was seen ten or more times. DNA of the CDR3: TGTGCCAGCAGTAAGGCGGTCACCCTCGGGAATACGCAGTATTTT. This gives the protein CASSKAVTLGNTQYF. The chain carries TRBV2 and TRBJ2-3, with D possibly matching TRBD2 (5 bases). Germline CDR1 SNHLY, CDR2 FYNNEI. The CDR3 spans 15 residues. Trimming removed 5 bases from V and 7 bases from J, with 19 bases in between.

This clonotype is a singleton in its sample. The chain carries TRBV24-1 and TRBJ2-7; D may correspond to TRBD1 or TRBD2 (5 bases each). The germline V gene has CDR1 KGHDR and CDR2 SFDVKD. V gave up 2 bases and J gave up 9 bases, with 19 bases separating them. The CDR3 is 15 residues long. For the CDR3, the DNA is TGTGCCACCAGTGATTACCGGGACGAAACAGATACGCAGTACTTC. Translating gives CATSDYRDETDTQYF.